This T cell receptor (beta chain) was observed in a study of response to subunit inactivated influenza vaccine. Points from the study as a whole: New T cells are recruited in small numbers by each seasonal influenza vaccination, according to the authors' suggestion.

To note about this clonotype: Its matching antigen is unknown.

TCRdb fed the RT-PCR reads into MiXCR, producing one record per CDR3 protein. The profile shows about 780,000 distinct CDR3 sequences, 15% to 20% of them singletons. Per germline, CDR1 SGHAT and CDR2 FQNNGV. The CDR3 is 14 residues long. V lost 1 base, J lost 9 bases, and 8 bases stayed unmatched. The chain recombines TRBV11-2 with TRBJ2-5, with TRBD1 identical over 7 bases. The source was PBMCs from blood, collected more than 4 days after vaccination. This receptor was taken from a man between 50 and 59 years old who received an inactivated influenza vaccine. CDR3 protein: CASSLGQGGSSQYF. Written as DNA, the CDR3 is TGTGCCAGCAGCTTAGGACAGGGTGGGAGCTCCCAGTACTTC.